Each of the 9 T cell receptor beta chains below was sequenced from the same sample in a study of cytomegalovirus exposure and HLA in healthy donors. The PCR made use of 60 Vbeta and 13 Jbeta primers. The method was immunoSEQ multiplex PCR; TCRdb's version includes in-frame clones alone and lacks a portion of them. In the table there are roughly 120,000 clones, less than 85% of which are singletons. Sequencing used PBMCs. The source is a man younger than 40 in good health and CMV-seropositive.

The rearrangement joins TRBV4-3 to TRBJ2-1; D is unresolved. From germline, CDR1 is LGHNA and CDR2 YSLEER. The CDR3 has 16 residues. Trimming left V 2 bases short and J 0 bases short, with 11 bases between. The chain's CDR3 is CASSQTAPNSYNEQFF. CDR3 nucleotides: TGCGCCAGCAGCCAAACTGCACCAAACTCCTACAATGAGCAGTTCTTC.

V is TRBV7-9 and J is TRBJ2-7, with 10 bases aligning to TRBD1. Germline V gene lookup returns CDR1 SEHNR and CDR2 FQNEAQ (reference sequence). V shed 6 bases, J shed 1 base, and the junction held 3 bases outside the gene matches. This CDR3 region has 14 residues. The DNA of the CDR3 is TGTGCCAGCAGGCCGGGACAGGGGTCCTACGAGCAGTACTTC. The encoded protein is CASRPGQGSYEQYF.

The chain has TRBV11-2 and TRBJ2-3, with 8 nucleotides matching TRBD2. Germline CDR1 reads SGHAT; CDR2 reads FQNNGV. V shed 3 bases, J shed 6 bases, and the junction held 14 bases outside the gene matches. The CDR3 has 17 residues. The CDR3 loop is CASSLERGRGVRDTQYF. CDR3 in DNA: TGTGCCAGCAGCTTGGAGCGTGGGCGGGGGGTACGGGATACGCAGTATTTT.

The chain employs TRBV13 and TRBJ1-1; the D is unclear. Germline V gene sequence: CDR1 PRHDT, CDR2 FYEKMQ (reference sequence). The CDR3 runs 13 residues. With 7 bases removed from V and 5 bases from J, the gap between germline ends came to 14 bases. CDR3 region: CASILSPGTEAFF. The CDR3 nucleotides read TGTGCCAGCATCCTTTCCCCGGGAACTGAAGCTTTCTTT.

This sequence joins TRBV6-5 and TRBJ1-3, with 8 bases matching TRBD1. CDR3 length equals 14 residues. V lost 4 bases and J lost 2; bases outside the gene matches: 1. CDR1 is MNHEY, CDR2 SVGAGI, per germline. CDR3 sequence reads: CASSFRGPGNTIYF. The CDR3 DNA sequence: TGTGCCAGCAGTTTCAGGGGGCCTGGAAACACCATATATTTT.

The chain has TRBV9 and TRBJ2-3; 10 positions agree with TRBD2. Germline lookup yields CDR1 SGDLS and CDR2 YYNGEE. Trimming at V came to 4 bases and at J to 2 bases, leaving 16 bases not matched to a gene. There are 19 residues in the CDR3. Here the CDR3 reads CASSSPRRVLAGITDTQYF. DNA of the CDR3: TGTGCCAGCAGCTCCCCGCGCAGGGTACTAGCGGGGATCACAGATACGCAGTATTTT.

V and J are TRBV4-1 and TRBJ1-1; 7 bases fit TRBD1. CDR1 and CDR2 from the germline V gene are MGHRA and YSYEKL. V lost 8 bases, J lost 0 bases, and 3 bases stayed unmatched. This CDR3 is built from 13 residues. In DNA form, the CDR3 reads TGCGCCAGCCGGGACAGCATGAACACTGAAGCTTTCTTT. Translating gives CASRDSMNTEAFF.

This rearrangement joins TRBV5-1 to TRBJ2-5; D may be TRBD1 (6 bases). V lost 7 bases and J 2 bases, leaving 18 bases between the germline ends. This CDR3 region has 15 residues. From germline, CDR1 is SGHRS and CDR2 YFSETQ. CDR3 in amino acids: CASSHQGRVQETQYF. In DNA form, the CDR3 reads TGCGCCAGCTCCCACCAGGGGAGAGTACAAGAGACCCAGTACTTC.

In DNA, the CDR3 is TGCAGCGTTGACGACAGTTATGGCTACACCTTC. It translates to CSVDDSYGYTF. The V call is TRBV29-1, the J call TRBJ1-2, with a weak D call TRBD1 (5 bases). This CDR3 contains 11 residues. CDR1 and CDR2 (germline): SQVTM, ANQGSEA. V lost 3 bases and J lost 5, with 7 bases in between.